Below, 27 T cell receptor beta chains from the same sample are listed, as sequenced in a study of shared clonotypes between healthy human individuals. Data came from immunoSEQ multiplex PCR; TCRdb stores just in-frame clones and leaves some out. This table has about 2,500,000 clones, more than 80% appearing once. Sequenced material: naive CD4+ T cells sorted from blood. The subset: CD45RA+ positively selected. These receptors all stem from a man in his late teens or twenties in good health.

V gene TRBV5-4 combines with J gene TRBJ2-2, with 8 bases matching TRBD1. Germline CDR1 SGHNT, CDR2 YYREEE (reference sequence). This CDR3 contains 17 residues. V dropped 3 bases and J dropped 5; count of bases not matched to a gene: 12. The CDR3, as DNA: TGTGCCAGCAGCTCTACCGGGACAGGCCGACCTACCGGGGAGCTGTTTTTT. Amino acid sequence: CASSSTGTGRPTGELFF.

This chain connects TRBV6-5 to TRBJ2-3; no reliable D call. The CDR3 contains 12 residues. Germline values: CDR1 MNHEY, CDR2 SVGAGI. V lost 10 bases to trimming and J lost 1 base, with 9 bases between them. CDR3 coding DNA: TGTGCCACCAGAGGCGGCACAGATACGCAGTATTTT. Translated: CATRGGTDTQYF.

This chain connects TRBV5-1 to TRBJ1-1; a possible D gene is TRBD1 (6 bases). The CDR3 runs to 14 residues. V was clipped by 5 bases and J by 1 base, with 12 bases between them. Per germline, CDR1 SGHRS and CDR2 YFSETQ. The CDR3 loop is CASRQGQTNTEAFF. CDR3 DNA: TGCGCCAGCAGACAAGGACAGACGAACACTGAAGCTTTCTTT.

The chain has TRBV19 and TRBJ1-5, with 7 nucleotides matching TRBD1. The CDR3 consists of 15 residues. In germline, CDR1 is LNHDA, CDR2 SQIVND (reference sequence). V trimming: 5 bases; J trimming: 3 bases; junction bases outside the gene matches: 7. CDR3 sequence reads: CASSPSTGNNQPQHF. CDR3 DNA sequence: TGTGCCAGTAGTCCGTCGACAGGGAACAATCAGCCCCAGCATTTT.

The chain links TRBV18 to TRBJ2-6; D remains unclear. Germline CDR1 KGHSH, CDR2 LQKENI. The CDR3 runs 15 residues. V was clipped by 4 bases and J by 2 bases, with 9 bases between them. The CDR3, as DNA: TGTGCCAGCTCACTCGAATCAACTGGGGCCAACGTCCTGACTTTC. Its protein product is CASSLESTGANVLTF.

The rearrangement links TRBV18 to TRBJ2-3; perhaps D is TRBD1 or TRBD2 (5 bases each). The germline gives CDR1 KGHSH, CDR2 LQKENI. The CDR3 length is 13 residues. The V gene lost 5 bases and the J gene lost 4 bases, with 10 bases spanning the gap. The CDR3 protein is CASSRDVSDTQYF. Written as DNA, the CDR3 is TGTGCCAGCTCAAGGGACGTCTCAGATACGCAGTATTTT.

V usage is TRBV27 and J usage is TRBJ1-2; 9 bases are a match to TRBD1. Germline-derived CDR1 and CDR2 are MNHEY and SMNVEV (reference sequence). V was clipped by 6 bases and J by 8 bases; unmatched bases: 13. The CDR3 has 15 amino acids. The CDR3 loop is CASRSPTGGWYGYTF. DNA for the CDR3: TGTGCCAGCAGATCACCGACAGGGGGGTGGTACGGCTACACCTTC.

The gene calls are TRBV11-2 and TRBJ2-7; TRBD2 matches at 11 bases. V shed 3 bases, J shed 4 bases, and the junction held 2 bases outside the gene matches. The CDR3 has 14 amino acids. Germline V gene sequence: CDR1 SGHAT, CDR2 FQNNGV. The CDR3 DNA sequence: TGTGCCAGCAGCTTGGCTAGCGGGAGGTACGAGCAGTACTTC. This translates into CASSLASGRYEQYF.

The V call is TRBV4-3, the J call TRBJ2-1; 10 positions agree with TRBD2. CDR1 and CDR2 (germline): LGHNA, YSLEER. After removal of 0 bases from V and 2 bases from J, the junction contained 4 bases not matched to a gene. The CDR3 loop spans 17 amino acids. CDR3 amino acids: CASSQDWTSGAYNEQFF. In DNA form, the CDR3 reads TGCGCCAGCAGCCAAGATTGGACTAGCGGTGCCTACAATGAGCAGTTCTTC.

This clone was recorded a few times. At one end, the junction sequence differs from germline, possibly due to a read error. The chain has TRBV6-6 and TRBJ1-4, with D possibly being TRBD1 (6 bases). This CDR3 region has 11 residues. Per germline, CDR1 MNHNY and CDR2 SVGAGI (reference sequence). Here the CDR3 DNA reads TGTGCCAGCACCCAGTGGGACACCCCCTGTTTT. Its translation is CASTQWDTPCF.

The CDR3: CASSESFNTNYGYTF. The CDR3, as DNA: TGTGCCAGCAGTGAATCCTTCAACACGAACTATGGCTACACCTTC. This sequence joins TRBV6-1 and TRBJ1-2, with unresolved D. V shed 2 bases and J shed 2 bases, with 12 bases lying between them. The germline gives CDR1 MNHNS, CDR2 SASEGT. The CDR3 is 15 amino acids.

V is TRBV4-2 and J is TRBJ2-3; 8 bases agree with TRBD2. Germline CDR1 and CDR2: LGHNA and YNFKEQ. The CDR3 spans 17 residues. The V segment lost 1 base and the J segment 2 bases; nucleotides outside the gene matches: 8. CDR3: CASSQASTSVSTDTQYF. Written as DNA, the CDR3 is TGTGCCAGCAGCCAAGCATCGACTAGCGTGTCCACAGATACGCAGTATTTT.

The chain combines TRBV10-3 with TRBJ2-1; D call uncertain. CDR3 length: 13 amino acids. Trimming removed 3 bases from V and 8 bases from J, with 11 bases in between. The germline CDR1 and CDR2 sequences are ENHRY and SYGVKD. For the CDR3, the DNA is TGTGCCATCAGTGAAGGGTTTGGGGATGAGCAGTTCTTC. Its translation: CAISEGFGDEQFF.

Worth noting for this clone: The sample has other DNA sequences that encode this CDR3 too. J is TRBJ1-5 and V is TRBV7-8; no reliable D call. The V end was cut by 5 bases, the J end by 4 bases, with 6 bases between. This CDR3 spans 12 amino acids. CDR1 is SGHVS, CDR2 FQNEAQ, per germline. The CDR3 protein is CASSLSNQPQHF. The CDR3, as DNA: TGTGCCAGCAGCCTCAGTAATCAGCCCCAGCATTTT.

The chain combines TRBV19 with TRBJ1-1, with 7 nucleotides matching TRBD1. The CDR3 runs to 17 residues. CDR1 and CDR2 from the germline V gene are LNHDA and SQIVND (reference sequence). V dropped 5 bases and J dropped 4; count of bases not matched to a gene: 16. The CDR3 protein is CASSPGAGRGAGTEAFF. The CDR3 nucleotides read TGTGCCAGTAGTCCAGGGGCGGGCAGGGGGGCTGGCACTGAAGCTTTCTTT. The complete variable domain, with remaining parts taken from reference TRBV19 and TRBJ1-1, reads DGGITQSPKYLFRKEGQNVTLSCEQNLNHDAMYWYRQDPGQGLRLIYYSQIVNDFQKGDIAEGYSVSREKKESFPLTVTSAQKNPTAFYLCASSPGAGRGAGTEAFFGQGTRLTVV.

The chain has TRBV30 and TRBJ2-3, with D maybe TRBD2 (5 bases). Germline V lookup: CDR1 GTSNPN, CDR2 SVGIG (reference sequence). Trimming took off 2 bases at V and 8 bases at J, with 8 bases between the two ends. This CDR3 region has 11 residues. The CDR3 loop reads CAWSNEGTQYF. CDR3 bases: TGTGCCTGGAGTAACGAGGGTACGCAGTATTTT.

The chain uses TRBV15 and TRBJ1-5; D gene unclear. V was clipped by 2 bases and J by 5 bases, with 19 bases between them. CDR1 is LNHNV, CDR2 YYDKDF, per germline (reference sequence). This CDR3 region has 17 residues. CDR3 sequence: CATSRSPGRVFYQPQHF. Written as DNA, the CDR3 is TGTGCCACCAGCAGATCCCCGGGGAGGGTGTTTTATCAGCCCCAGCATTTT.

As DNA, the CDR3 is TGTGCCAGCAGCCCCGGTAATCTAGCCAAAAACATTCAGTACTTC. This encodes CASSPGNLAKNIQYF. The chain has TRBV7-8 and TRBJ2-4; D remains ambiguous. The CDR3 totals 15 residues. The germline CDR1 and CDR2 sequences are SGHVS and FQNEAQ. The germline V and J ends were trimmed by 5 bases and 0 bases, with 11 bases remaining between them.

V usage is TRBV2 and J usage is TRBJ2-7, with D perhaps TRBD2 (6 bases). CDR1 and CDR2 from the germline V gene are SNHLY and FYNNEI. With 6 bases removed from V and 2 bases from J, the gap between germline ends came to 20 bases. The CDR3 covers 16 residues. The CDR3 DNA reads as TGTGCCAGCAGCCGCACTGAGGGACTGACCACCTACGAGCAGTACTTC. This encodes CASSRTEGLTTYEQYF.

The chain links TRBV9 to TRBJ2-1; 7 nucleotides agree with TRBD1. The length of the CDR3 is 17 residues. Germline CDR1 and CDR2: SGDLS and YYNGEE. Unmatched junction bases numbered 6, after V lost 0 bases and J lost 0 bases. The CDR3 coding sequence is TGTGCCAGCAGCGTAGATGAGGGGGCCGTCTCCTACAATGAGCAGTTCTTC. It yields the protein CASSVDEGAVSYNEQFF.

V and J are TRBV7-2 and TRBJ2-3; 9 nucleotides align to TRBD2. The CDR3 covers 16 residues. The germline CDR1 and CDR2 sequences are SGHTA and FQGNSA. The ends lost 6 bases at V and 0 bases at J; junction bases unmatched: 7. DNA of the CDR3: TGTGCCAGCAGACCGCGGGGGGGCGAAAGCACAGATACGCAGTATTTT. Protein product: CASRPRGGESTDTQYF.

The genes are TRBV15 and TRBJ2-3; 9 bases are shared with TRBD2. Germline V gene sequence: CDR1 LNHNV, CDR2 YYDKDF (reference sequence). V lost 0 bases to trimming and J lost 7 bases; unmatched junction nucleotides: 20. The CDR3 totals 20 residues. This CDR3 is CATSRDPKAGGPLLIHTQYF. The CDR3 bases are TGTGCCACCAGCAGAGATCCTAAGGCGGGGGGGCCCTTATTGATTCATACGCAGTATTTT.

The V gene is TRBV19, the J gene TRBJ1-1; TRBD1 matches 10 bases. The CDR3 contains 15 residues. Unmatched junction bases numbered 6, after V lost 4 bases and J lost 4 bases. The germline CDR1 and CDR2 sequences are LNHDA and SQIVND (reference sequence). CDR3 region: CASSTRQGASTEAFF. Here the CDR3 DNA reads TGTGCCAGTAGTACCCGACAGGGGGCGAGCACTGAAGCTTTCTTT.

The rearrangement uses TRBV10-3 and TRBJ2-5, with a weak D call TRBD1 (6 bases). V lost 5 bases and J lost 5, with 12 bases in between. The CDR3 totals 13 residues. Germline V gene data show CDR1 as ENHRY and CDR2 as SYGVKD. The CDR3 loop reads CAISPGAMETQYF. In nucleotides, the CDR3 is TGTGCCATCAGTCCAGGGGCGATGGAGACCCAGTACTTC.

This sequence joins TRBV10-1 and TRBJ2-2; 8 bases line up with TRBD2. Unmatched junction bases numbered 11, after V lost 0 bases and J lost 8 bases. The CDR3 is 17 amino acids. Per germline, CDR1 WNHNN and CDR2 SYGVQD (reference sequence). The CDR3 coding sequence is TGCGCCAGCAGTGAGTCGAGGGGACTAGGACACCTGGGGGAGCTGTTTTTT. It codes for CASSESRGLGHLGELFF.

Worth noting for this clone: Other DNA sequences of this sample code for an identical CDR3. The chain carries TRBV5-1 and TRBJ1-4; 8 bases fit TRBD1. Germline V lookup: CDR1 SGHRS, CDR2 YFSETQ. This CDR3 region has 14 residues. After removal of 0 bases from V and 6 bases from J, the junction contained 1 base not matched to a gene. The CDR3 reads CASSLAGGDEKLFF. In DNA form, the CDR3 reads TGCGCCAGCAGCTTGGCAGGGGGCGATGAAAAACTGTTTTTT.

V usage is TRBV19 and J usage is TRBJ2-3; 8 bases map to TRBD2. Looked up from germline, CDR1 is LNHDA and CDR2 is SQIVND (reference sequence). V shed 0 bases and J 4 bases; nucleotides not matched to a gene: 12. The CDR3 has 18 amino acids. This chain's CDR3 is CASSIEPAGALFADTQYF. The CDR3 DNA sequence: TGTGCCAGTAGTATAGAACCAGCGGGAGCACTTTTCGCAGATACGCAGTATTTT.